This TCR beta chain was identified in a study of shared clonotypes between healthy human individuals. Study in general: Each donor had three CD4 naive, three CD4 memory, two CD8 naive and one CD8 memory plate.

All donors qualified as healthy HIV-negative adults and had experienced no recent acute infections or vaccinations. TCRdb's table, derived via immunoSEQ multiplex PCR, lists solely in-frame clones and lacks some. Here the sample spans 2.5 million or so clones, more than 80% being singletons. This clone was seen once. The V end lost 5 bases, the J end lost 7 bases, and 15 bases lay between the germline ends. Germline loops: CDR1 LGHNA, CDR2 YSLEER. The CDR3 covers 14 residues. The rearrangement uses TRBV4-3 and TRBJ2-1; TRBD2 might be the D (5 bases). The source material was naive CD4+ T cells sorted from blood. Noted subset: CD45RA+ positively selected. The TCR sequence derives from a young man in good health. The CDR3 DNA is TGCGCCAGCAGCAATTCCGGACTGAGAAATGAGCAGTTCTTC. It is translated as CASSNSGLRNEQFF.